This T cell receptor beta chain was found in a study of OX40 agonist ivuxolimab in advanced cancers. For the study at large: Three patients, one with hepatocellular carcinoma and two with cutaneous melanoma, responded partially. Findings and caveats of the study: People who partly responded at 0.1-3.0 mg/kg had some of the least clonal expansion seen. Normalized T-cell clonal expansion was also low in some nonresponders.

The protocol was immunoSEQ multiplex PCR, while the TCRdb copy is restricted to in-frame clones and leaves out a portion. The table records 77,000 or so clones, roughly 85% of them present only once. In regard to this clone: The antigen remains undetermined.

Sampling times: baseline, cycle 4 day 1, cycle 7 day 1. The material sequenced was CD4+ or CD8+ T cells sorted from blood, taken in a trial of the OX40 agonist ivuxolimab. The clonotype was recovered from an adult with an advanced solid tumor such as melanoma, head and neck, liver or kidney cancer.

The CDR3 DNA reads as TGTGCCATCAGTGGTATACGGACTAGCGGGGGGACACCCTACGAGCAGTACTTC. Residues: CAISGIRTSGGTPYEQYF. This chain uses TRBV10-3 with TRBJ2-7, with TRBD2 identical over 14 bases. V was clipped by 4 bases and J by 2 bases; unmatched bases: 10. The CDR3 extends over 18 amino acids. CDR1 and CDR2 (germline): ENHRY, SYGVKD.